Presented here are 20 T cell receptor beta chains from one specimen sequenced in a study of control samples from healthy donors and cancer patients. Sequencing used immunoSEQ multiplex PCR; TCRdb keeps in-frame clones, though not all of them. The table shows 65,000 to 85,000 clones, with about nine tenths occurring only once. Specimen: PBMCs. These receptors came from a woman aged 50 to 60 with colorectal cancer.

This sequence joins TRBV27 and TRBJ1-5; D gene uncertain. The CDR3 length is 15 residues. Looked up from germline, CDR1 is MNHEY and CDR2 is SMNVEV (reference sequence). V was pared by 8 bases and J by 2 bases, with 16 bases between. CDR3 loop: CASRTAGRGNQPQHF. In DNA, the CDR3 is TGTGCCAGCCGAACGGCAGGACGGGGCAATCAGCCCCAGCATTTT.

The genes are TRBV29-1 and TRBJ1-2; a possible D gene is TRBD1 (5 bases). Trimming removed 8 bases from V and 3 bases from J, with 13 bases in between. The CDR3 sequence is 12 residues long. Looked up from germline, CDR1 is SQVTM and CDR2 is ANQGSEA. The CDR3 sequence: CSCEGSDYGYTF. For the CDR3, the DNA is TGCAGCTGCGAGGGGAGTGACTATGGCTACACCTTC.

The chain employs TRBV7-2 and TRBJ2-1; TRBD2 aligns across 12 bases. With 3 bases clipped from V and 6 bases from J, the junction kept 12 bases outside the gene matches. The CDR3 has 18 residues. Germline V gene data show CDR1 as SGHTA and CDR2 as FQGNSA. The CDR3 loop is CASSFSPASSGGANEQFF. The CDR3 DNA reads as TGTGCCAGCAGCTTTTCTCCCGCCTCTAGCGGGGGGGCCAATGAGCAGTTCTTC.

The J gene is TRBJ2-7, the V gene TRBV7-2; 12 positions agree with TRBD2. This CDR3 comprises 16 residues. CDR1 and CDR2 (germline): SGHTA, FQGNSA. V was pared by 0 bases and J by 4 bases, with 4 bases of the junction left unmatched. CDR3 amino acids: CASSLAATSGGYEQYV. As DNA, the CDR3 is TGTGCCAGCAGCTTAGCGGCGACTAGCGGGGGATACGAGCAGTACGTC.

The chain is built from TRBV10-3 and TRBJ2-1, with TRBD1 matching over 10 bases. V lost 5 bases to trimming and J lost 7 bases; unmatched junction nucleotides: 5. From germline, CDR1 is ENHRY and CDR2 SYGVKD. The CDR3 loop spans 14 amino acids. The CDR3 DNA follows: TGTGCCATCAGTCGAGGACAGGGGGGTAATGAGCAGTTCTTC. Its protein is CAISRGQGGNEQFF.

The chain joins TRBV5-6 to TRBJ1-6; D uncertain. Trimming took 4 bases from V and 7 from J, leaving 9 bases between them. Germline lookup yields CDR1 SGHDT and CDR2 YYEEEE. This CDR3 is built from 13 residues. The DNA of the CDR3 is TGTGCCAGCAGCGACTACGGCAATTCACCCCTCCACTTT. Amino acid sequence: CASSDYGNSPLHF. Full variable domain (missing parts from reference TRBV5-6 and TRBJ1-6): DAGVTQSPTHLIKTRGQQVTLRCSPKSGHDTVSWYQQALGQGPQFIFQYYEEEERQRGNFPDRFSGHQFPNYSSELNVNALLLGDSALYLCASSDYGNSPLHFGNGTRLTVT.

About this clone itself: The same CDR3 arises from other DNA sequences in this sample as well. J is TRBJ2-1 and V is TRBV27, with D possibly being TRBD2 (5 bases). Germline loops: CDR1 MNHEY, CDR2 SMNVEV (reference sequence). This CDR3 has 11 residues. Between the trimmed V and J ends, which lost 4 bases and 7 bases, there was a span of 5 bases. CDR3 residues: CASSSGNEQFF. The CDR3 DNA is TGTGCCAGCAGTTCGGGGAATGAGCAGTTCTTC.

V and J are TRBV30 and TRBJ1-2, with 8 positions matching TRBD1. CDR1 and CDR2 from the germline V gene are GTSNPN and SVGIG (reference sequence). This CDR3 is built from 14 residues. V gave up 2 bases and J gave up 3 bases; unmatched junction bases: 5. Written as DNA, the CDR3 is TGTGCCTGGAGTTTACAGGGGGTGGACTATGGCTACACCTTC. Encoded protein: CAWSLQGVDYGYTF.

This chain uses TRBV7-8 with TRBJ2-5, with TRBD1 identical over 7 bases. Germline values: CDR1 SGHVS, CDR2 FQNEAQ. The trim removed 5 bases at V and 1 base at J, leaving 10 bases unmatched. The CDR3 is made up of 16 amino acids. The CDR3 DNA follows: TGTGCCAGCAGCCGGTACGGACAGGTTACCCAAGAGACCCAGTACTTC. It codes for CASSRYGQVTQETQYF. Full variable domain (remainder filled in from reference TRBV7-8 and TRBJ2-5): GAGVSQSPRYKVAKRGQDVALRCDPISGHVSLFWYQQALGQGPEFLTYFQNEAQLDKSGLPSDRFFAERPEGSVSTLKIQRTQQEDSAVYLCASSRYGQVTQETQYFGPGTRLLVL.

CDR3 in amino acids: CASSGGIVDQPQHF. CDR3 bases: TGTGCCAGCTCAGGGGGAATCGTGGATCAGCCCCAGCATTTT. This rearrangement joins TRBV18 to TRBJ1-5; possibly TRBD1 for D (5 bases). The CDR3 has 14 residues. Trimming stripped 5 bases from V and 5 bases from J, with 13 bases between. Germline lookup yields CDR1 KGHSH and CDR2 LQKENI.

This clone appeared a single time. The V call is TRBV19, the J call TRBJ1-5; possible D gene TRBD1, 5 bases. Germline lookup yields CDR1 LNHDA and CDR2 SQIVND (reference sequence). The V and J ends lost 4 bases and 5 bases respectively, with 9 bases between them. The CDR3 consists of 13 residues. The CDR3 nucleotides read TGTGCCAGTAGTACGACAGTAGATCAGCCCCAGCATTTT. Its protein is CASSTTVDQPQHF. Together with reference TRBV19 and TRBJ1-5, the CDR3 gives the full variable domain: DGGITQSPKYLFRKEGQNVTLSCEQNLNHDAMYWYRQDPGQGLRLIYYSQIVNDFQKGDIAEGYSVSREKKESFPLTVTSAQKNPTAFYLCASSTTVDQPQHFGDGTRLSIL.

The chain uses TRBV5-1 and TRBJ2-1; 12 positions agree with TRBD2. The germline gives CDR1 SGHRS, CDR2 YFSETQ. The length of the CDR3 is 16 residues. Trimming at V came to 3 bases and at J to 6 bases, leaving 7 bases not matched to a gene. CDR3 loop: CASSWASGGAGNEQFF. Here the CDR3 DNA reads TGCGCCAGCAGCTGGGCTAGCGGGGGGGCTGGCAATGAGCAGTTCTTC.

This chain uses TRBV6-2 or TRBV6-3 with TRBJ2-3; D unclear. V dropped 2 bases and J dropped 6 bases, with 6 bases sitting between them. The germline CDR1 and CDR2 sequences are MNHEY and SVGEGT. The CDR3 sequence is 12 residues long. For the CDR3, the DNA is TGTGCCAGCAGTTACCCCCCCGATACGCAGTATTTT. Protein: CASSYPPDTQYF.

This clone appeared once. This chain links TRBV10-3 with TRBJ1-2, with D possibly being TRBD1 (5 bases). The CDR3 covers 13 residues. V was trimmed by 5 bases and J by 6 bases, leaving 13 bases between them. Germline assignment: CDR1 ENHRY and CDR2 SYGVKD. This CDR3 is CAISLSRGNGYTF. The DNA of the CDR3 is TGTGCCATCAGTTTATCAAGGGGCAATGGCTACACCTTC.

The CDR3 reads CASIVGLNTEAFF. Written as DNA, the CDR3 is TGTGCCAGCATTGTGGGGCTTAACACTGAAGCTTTCTTT. This rearrangement joins TRBV2 to TRBJ1-1, with D perhaps TRBD1 (5 bases). V was shortened by 7 bases and J by 2 bases, with 11 bases between the two germline ends. CDR1 is SNHLY, CDR2 FYNNEI, per germline. This CDR3 comprises 13 residues.

The rearrangement links TRBV5-8 to TRBJ1-5; D might be TRBD1 (5 bases). CDR1 and CDR2 from the germline V gene are SGHTS and YDEGEE. Trimming took 2 bases from V and 6 from J, leaving 15 bases between them. The CDR3 contains 15 residues. This chain's CDR3 is CASSFLYLGGQPQHF. In DNA form, the CDR3 reads TGTGCCAGCAGCTTTCTATACCTCGGGGGTCAGCCCCAGCATTTT. Filled out from reference TRBV5-8 and TRBJ1-5, the complete variable domain reads EAGVTQSPTHLIKTRGQQATLRCSPISGHTSVYWYQQALGLGLQFLLWYDEGEERNRGNFPPRFSGRQFPNYSSELNVNALELEDSALYLCASSFLYLGGQPQHFGDGTRLSIL.

The V and J genes are TRBV6-5 and TRBJ2-1; D tentatively reads TRBD1 or TRBD2 (6 bases each). Per germline, CDR1 MNHEY and CDR2 SVGAGI. The CDR3 has 16 residues. Deletions cut 4 bases from V and 8 bases from J, with 21 bases between. The CDR3 spells CASSSRGLQGRDEQFF. The DNA for the CDR3 is TGTGCCAGCAGTTCTCGGGGGCTCCAAGGTCGAGATGAGCAGTTCTTC.

The rearrangement joins TRBV5-1 to TRBJ2-7; 7 bases match TRBD2. The CDR3 is 15 amino acids. Germline CDR1 SGHRS, CDR2 YFSETQ. Trimming at V came to 0 bases and at J to 3 bases, leaving 6 bases not matched to a gene. The DNA of the CDR3 is TGCGCCAGCAGCTTGGACGGGGGGAGCTACTACGAGCAGTACGTC. Translation: CASSLDGGSYYEQYV.

The rearrangement joins TRBV5-8 to TRBJ2-3, with D uncertain. This CDR3 is built from 17 residues. CDR1 SGHTS and CDR2 YDEGEE come from the germline V gene. The V end lost 0 bases, the J end lost 3 bases, and 17 bases lay between the germline ends. The CDR3 DNA sequence: TGTGCCAGCAGCTTGGCGGTAGCCCCTGAGTCGACAGATACGCAGTATTTT. It is translated as CASSLAVAPESTDTQYF.

This rearrangement joins TRBV3-1 (or the pseudogene TRBV3-2) to TRBJ2-1; TRBD2 matches 8 bases. Germline V gene lookup returns CDR1 LGHDT and CDR2 YNNKEL (reference sequence). There are 15 residues in the CDR3. V lost 4 bases, J lost 3 bases, and 5 bases stayed unmatched. The CDR3 sequence: CASSPLSGGYNEQFF. The CDR3 coding sequence is TGTGCCAGCAGCCCTTTGAGCGGGGGCTACAATGAGCAGTTCTTC.